This record covers a single T cell receptor (beta chain). CDR1 is LGHNA and CDR2 is YSLEER in the germline V gene. This CDR3 region has 15 residues. V was pared by 0 bases and J by 0 bases, with 8 bases between. This record belongs to a study of control samples from healthy donors and cancer patients. This table comes from immunoSEQ multiplex PCR, and its TCRdb copy is limited to in-frame clones, with some not included. Of some 41,000 clones listed, 87% were seen once; the top ten hold roughly 10%. The sequenced sample was PBMCs. This chain joins TRBV4-3 and TRBJ1-2; D uncertain. The sequence was collected from a woman in her sixties with lung cancer. CDR3 sequence: CASSQDSQANYGYTF. For the CDR3, the DNA is TGCGCCAGCAGCCAAGATAGCCAAGCTAACTATGGCTACACCTTC.